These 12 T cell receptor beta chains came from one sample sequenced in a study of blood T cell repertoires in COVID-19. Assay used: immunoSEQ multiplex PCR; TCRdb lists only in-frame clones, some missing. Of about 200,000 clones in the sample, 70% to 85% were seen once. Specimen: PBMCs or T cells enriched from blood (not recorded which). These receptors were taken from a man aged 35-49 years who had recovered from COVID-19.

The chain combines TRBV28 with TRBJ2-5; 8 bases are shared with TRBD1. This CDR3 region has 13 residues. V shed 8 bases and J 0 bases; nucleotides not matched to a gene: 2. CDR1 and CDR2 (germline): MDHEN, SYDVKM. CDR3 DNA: TGTGCCAGCGGGACAGGCCACCAAGAGACCCAGTACTTC. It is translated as CASGTGHQETQYF.

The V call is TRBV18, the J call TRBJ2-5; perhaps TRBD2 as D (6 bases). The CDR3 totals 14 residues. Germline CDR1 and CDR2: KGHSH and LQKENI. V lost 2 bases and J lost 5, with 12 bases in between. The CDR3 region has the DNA TGTGCCAGCTCACCATCGCGGGGCGGGGAGACCCAGTACTTC. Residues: CASSPSRGGETQYF.

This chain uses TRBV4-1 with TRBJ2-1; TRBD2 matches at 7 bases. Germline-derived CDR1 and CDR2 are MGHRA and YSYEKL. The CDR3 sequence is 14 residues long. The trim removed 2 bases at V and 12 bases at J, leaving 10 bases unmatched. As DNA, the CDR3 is TGCGCCAGCAGCCAACCCTTGCTAGGGAGGGGGCAGTTCTTC. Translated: CASSQPLLGRGQFF.

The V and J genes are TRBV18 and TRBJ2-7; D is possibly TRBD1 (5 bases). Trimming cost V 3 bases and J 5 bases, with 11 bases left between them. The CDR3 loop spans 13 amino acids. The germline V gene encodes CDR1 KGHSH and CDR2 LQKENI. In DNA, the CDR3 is TGTGCCAGCTCACCCGCAGGGTACCACGAGCAGTACTTC. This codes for CASSPAGYHEQYF.

The CDR3 loop reads CASRQGLGTEAFF. CDR3 sequence (DNA): TGTGCCAGCAGACAGGGGCTGGGCACTGAAGCTTTCTTT. The chain combines TRBV28 with TRBJ1-1; 7 nucleotides match TRBD1. The CDR3 has 13 amino acids. Germline values: CDR1 MDHEN, CDR2 SYDVKM. V was clipped by 6 bases and J by 4 bases; unmatched bases: 5.

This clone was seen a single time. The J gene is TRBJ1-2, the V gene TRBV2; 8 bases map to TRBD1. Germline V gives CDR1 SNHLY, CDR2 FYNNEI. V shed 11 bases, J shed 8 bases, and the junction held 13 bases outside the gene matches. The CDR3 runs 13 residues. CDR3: CAGAGTGPGGYTF. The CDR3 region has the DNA TGTGCCGGAGCCGGGACAGGCCCCGGGGGCTACACCTTC.

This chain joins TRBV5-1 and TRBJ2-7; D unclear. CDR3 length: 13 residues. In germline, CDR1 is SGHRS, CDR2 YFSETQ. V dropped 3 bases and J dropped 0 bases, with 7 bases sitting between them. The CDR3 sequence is CASSSPSSYEQYF. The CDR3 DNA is TGCGCCAGCAGCTCGCCCAGCTCCTACGAGCAGTACTTC. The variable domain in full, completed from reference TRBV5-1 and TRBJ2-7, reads KAGVTQTPRYLIKTRGQQVTLSCSPISGHRSVSWYQQTPGQGLQFLFEYFSETQRNKGNFPGRFSGRQFSNSRSEMNVSTLELGDSALYLCASSSPSSYEQYFGPGTRLTVT.

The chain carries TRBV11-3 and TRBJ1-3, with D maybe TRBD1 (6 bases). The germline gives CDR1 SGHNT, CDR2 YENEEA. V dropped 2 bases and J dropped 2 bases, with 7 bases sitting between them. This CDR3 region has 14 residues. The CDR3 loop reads CASSLSGAGNTIYF. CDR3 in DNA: TGTGCCAGCAGCTTATCAGGGGCTGGAAACACCATATATTTT.

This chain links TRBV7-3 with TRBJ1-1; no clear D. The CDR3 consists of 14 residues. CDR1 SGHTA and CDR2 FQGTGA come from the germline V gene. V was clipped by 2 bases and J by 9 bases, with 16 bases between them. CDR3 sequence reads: CASSLEGSLSKAFF. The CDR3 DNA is TGTGCCAGCAGCTTAGAGGGCTCCCTAAGCAAAGCTTTCTTT.

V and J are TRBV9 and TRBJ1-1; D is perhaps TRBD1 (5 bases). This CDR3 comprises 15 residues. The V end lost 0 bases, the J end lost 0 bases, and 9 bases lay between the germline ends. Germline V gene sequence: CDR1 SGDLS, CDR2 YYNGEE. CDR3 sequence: CASSVDRQMNTEAFF. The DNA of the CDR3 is TGTGCCAGCAGCGTAGACAGGCAGATGAACACTGAAGCTTTCTTT.

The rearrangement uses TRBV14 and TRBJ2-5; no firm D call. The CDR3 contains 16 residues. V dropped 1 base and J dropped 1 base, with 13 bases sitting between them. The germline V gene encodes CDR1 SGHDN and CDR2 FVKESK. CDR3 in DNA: TGTGCCAGCAGCCAAGGTGCGCGCCCCGTCCAAGAGACCCAGTACTTC. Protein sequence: CASSQGARPVQETQYF.

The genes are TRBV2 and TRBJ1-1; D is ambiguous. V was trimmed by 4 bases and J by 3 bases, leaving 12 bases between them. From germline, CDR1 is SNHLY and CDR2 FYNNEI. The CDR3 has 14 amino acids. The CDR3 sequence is CASSVEAPYTEAFF. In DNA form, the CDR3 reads TGTGCCAGCAGTGTCGAGGCCCCCTACACTGAAGCTTTCTTT.